The clone carrying this TCR beta chain occurred many times. Its target is not known. These data come from a study of T cells in Graves' hyperthyroidism and ophthalmopathy. Notes on the study in general: In simple terms, a model built on 13 V-J features told ophthalmopathy apart from stable hyperthyroidism.

Uncontrolled infections, other autoimmune diseases, pregnancy or lactation led to exclusion of patients. J lost 4 bases, V lost 0 bases, and 7 bases had no gene match. CDR3 length equals 16 residues. Per the germline V gene, CDR1 is SGDLS and CDR2 is YYNGEE. From RNA transcripts, TCR beta CDR3 regions were amplified. Carried out on the TCR CDR3, a first-round RT-PCR used the HTBI primer set. MiXCR was run by TCRdb on the multiplex PCR reads, yielding one entry per CDR3 protein. In the table there are about 250,000 distinct CDR3 sequences, around 15% of which are singletons. The rearrangement uses TRBV9 and TRBJ2-1, with 7 bases lining up with TRBD2. The receptor was isolated from a woman aged 45-60 years with Graves' hyperthyroidism that later progressed to Graves' ophthalmopathy. Sample: blood. The CDR3: CASSVGASGNYNEQFF. DNA for the CDR3: TGTGCCAGCAGCGTAGGTGCTAGCGGAAATTACAATGAGCAGTTCTTC.